This T cell receptor beta chain was recorded in a study of response to subunit inactivated influenza vaccine. Whole-study results and caveats: The authors offered the suggestion that each seasonal influenza vaccination recruits few new T cells.

This clonotype has only a few counts. Antigen unknown. Per germline, CDR1 KGHSH and CDR2 LQKENI. Trimming cost V 0 bases and J 4 bases; bases outside gene matches: 7. CDR3 length: 16 residues. TCRdb reprocessed the RT-PCR reads with MiXCR, giving one entry per CDR3 protein. The table includes about 530,000 distinct CDR3 sequences, about 11% detected once. This sequence originates from a man aged 45-65 years who received an inactivated influenza vaccine. The sequences come from PBMCs from blood, collected on the day of vaccination. The V and J genes are TRBV18 and TRBJ2-5; 8 nucleotides align to TRBD2. This CDR3 is CASSPPNRAGGETQYF. As DNA, the CDR3 is TGTGCCAGCTCACCACCGAACAGGGCGGGAGGAGAGACCCAGTACTTC.